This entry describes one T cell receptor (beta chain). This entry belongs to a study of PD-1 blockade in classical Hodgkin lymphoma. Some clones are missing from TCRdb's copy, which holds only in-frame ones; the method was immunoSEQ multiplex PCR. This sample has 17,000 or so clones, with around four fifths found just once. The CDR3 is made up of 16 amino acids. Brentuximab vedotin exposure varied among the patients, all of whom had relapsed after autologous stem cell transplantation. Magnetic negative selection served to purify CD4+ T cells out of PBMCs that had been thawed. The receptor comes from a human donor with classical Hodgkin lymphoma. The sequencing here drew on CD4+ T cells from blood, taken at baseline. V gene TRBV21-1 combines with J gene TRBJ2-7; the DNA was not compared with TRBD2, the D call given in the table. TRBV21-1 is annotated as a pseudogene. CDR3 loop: CASSNVGRGGRYEQYF. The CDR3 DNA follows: TGTGCCAGCAGCAATGTTGGGAGGGGGGGCCGGTACGAGCAGTACTTC.